A single T cell receptor beta chain is shown here with its context. Germline V gene lookup returns CDR1 LNHNV and CDR2 YYDKDF (reference sequence). The CDR3 loop spans 14 amino acids. With 1 base removed from V and 7 bases from J, the gap between germline ends came to 11 bases. In the study's own analysis: Amplified reference gene primers provided the basis for estimating nucleated cell counts. Measured with immunoSEQ multiplex PCR; TCRdb has only the in-frame clones, and not every one. Clone size and V and J calls were adopted from that table, with D and trimming inferred from the DNA. Here the sample spans 50,000 to 75,000 clones, approximately 80% being singletons. This sample stems from a study of blood T cell repertoires in COVID-19. For the study at large: Samples taken during acute and convalescent COVID-19 were collected in the United States, Italy and Spain. The analysed material was cDNA or gDNA that came from T cells, B-cell-depleted T cells, or PBMCs.

The sequencing input was peripheral blood. This chain links TRBV15 with TRBJ2-1; tentatively, D is TRBD2 (5 bases). The source is a man in his 60s with acute or convalescent COVID-19. CDR3 sequence reads: CATSRALALNEQFF. The CDR3 nucleotides are TGTGCCACCAGCAGAGCGCTAGCTTTGAATGAGCAGTTCTTC. Looking up the rest from reference TRBV15 and TRBJ2-1 gives the full variable domain: DAMVIQNPRYQVTQFGKPVTLSCSQTLNHNVMYWYQQKSSQAPKLLFHYYDKDFNNEADTPDNFQSRRPNTSFCFLDIRSPGLGDTAMYLCATSRALALNEQFFGPGTRLTVL.